These 7 T cell receptor beta chains were sequenced from one sample in a study of STAT5B mutations in CD4+ large granular lymphocyte leukemia. The repertoire was sequenced with immunoSEQ multiplex PCR; TCRdb's copy has only in-frame clones and lacks some. The sample shows tens of thousands of clones, about 70% of them seen only once. The sequenced sample was CD4+ T cells from blood buffy coats. The receptors originated from a human donor in good health.

This clone was observed a single time. The rearrangement uses TRBV6-1 and TRBJ1-2, with 10 positions matching TRBD1. Germline V gene data show CDR1 as MNHNS and CDR2 as SASEGT. V lost 6 bases, J lost 5 bases, and 6 bases stayed unmatched. This CDR3 contains 14 residues. The CDR3 reads CASRETGGSYGYTF. The CDR3 coding sequence is TGTGCCAGCAGAGAGACAGGGGGCTCATATGGCTACACCTTC.

V is TRBV9 and J is TRBJ2-7; D may be TRBD1 (5 bases). CDR3 length equals 13 residues. Trimming left V 4 bases short and J 1 base short, with 9 bases between. Germline V gene lookup returns CDR1 SGDLS and CDR2 YYNGEE. The CDR3 DNA follows: TGTGCCAGCAGCTCAGGACAATCCTACGAGCAGTACTTC. Protein sequence: CASSSGQSYEQYF.

The chain couples TRBV5-6 to TRBJ1-6; D is perhaps TRBD1 (6 bases). Germline V gene lookup returns CDR1 SGHDT and CDR2 YYEEEE. CDR3 length equals 14 residues. Trimming took 4 bases from V and 7 from J, leaving 12 bases between them. This CDR3 is CASSAWTDNSPLHF. As DNA, the CDR3 is TGTGCCAGCAGCGCGTGGACAGACAATTCACCCCTCCACTTT.

This clone has only a few counts. The chain employs TRBV28 and TRBJ2-7, with a tentative D call TRBD1 (5 bases). CDR1 is MDHEN, CDR2 SYDVKM, per germline. The CDR3 is made up of 14 amino acids. Trimming left V 2 bases short and J 0 bases short, with 8 bases between. Here the CDR3 DNA reads TGTGCCAGCAGTTTAATGACAGCCTCCTACGAGCAGTACTTC. Translated, it gives CASSLMTASYEQYF.

The rearrangement uses TRBV4-2 and TRBJ1-5; a weak D match, TRBD1 (6 bases). V lost 3 bases, J lost 4 bases, and 10 bases lay in between. In germline, CDR1 is LGHNA, CDR2 YNFKEQ. CDR3 length: 14 residues. The CDR3 bases are TGTGCCAGCAGCCAGACGACAGGTAATCAGCCCCAGCATTTT. This sequence encodes CASSQTTGNQPQHF.

This clone was observed a few times. At the DNA level, this CDR3 is encoded by other sequences in the same sample as well. This chain links TRBV6-6 with TRBJ2-2; 7 nucleotides match TRBD2. This CDR3 is built from 16 residues. Germline lookup yields CDR1 MNHNY and CDR2 SVGAGI (reference sequence). V gave up 5 bases and J gave up 2 bases; unmatched junction bases: 8. The CDR3 is CASSGPGLTNTGELFF. In nucleotides, the CDR3 is TGTGCCAGCAGTGGACCGGGACTAACAAACACCGGGGAGCTGTTTTTT.

This clone was observed a handful of times. The chain has TRBV29-1 and TRBJ1-1; TRBD1 might be the D (6 bases). From germline, CDR1 is SQVTM and CDR2 ANQGSEA. This CDR3 spans 13 amino acids. V gave up 5 bases and J gave up 1 base, with 11 bases separating them. The CDR3 DNA reads TGCAGCGTTACCGGACAGTCGAACACTGAAGCTTTCTTT. Protein: CSVTGQSNTEAFF.